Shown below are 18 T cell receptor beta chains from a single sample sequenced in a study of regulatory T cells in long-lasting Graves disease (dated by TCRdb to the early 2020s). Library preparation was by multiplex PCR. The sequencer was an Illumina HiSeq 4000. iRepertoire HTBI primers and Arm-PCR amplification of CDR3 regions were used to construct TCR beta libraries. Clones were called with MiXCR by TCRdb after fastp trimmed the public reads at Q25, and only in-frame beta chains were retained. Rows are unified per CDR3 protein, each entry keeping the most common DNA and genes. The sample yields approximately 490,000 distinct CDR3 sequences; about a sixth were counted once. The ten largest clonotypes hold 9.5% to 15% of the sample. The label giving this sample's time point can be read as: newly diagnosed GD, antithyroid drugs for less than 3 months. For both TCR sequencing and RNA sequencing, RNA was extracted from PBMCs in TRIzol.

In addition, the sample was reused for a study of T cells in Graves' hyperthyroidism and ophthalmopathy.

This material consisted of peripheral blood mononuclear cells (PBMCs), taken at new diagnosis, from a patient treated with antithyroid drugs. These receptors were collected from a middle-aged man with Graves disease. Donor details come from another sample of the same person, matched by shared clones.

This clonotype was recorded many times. CDR3 region: CASRGTSSSYEQYF. CDR3 DNA: TGTGCCAGCAGAGGGACATCGAGCTCCTACGAGCAGTACTTC. The chain recombines TRBV28 with TRBJ2-7, with D maybe TRBD1 (6 bases). The germline V gene has CDR1 MDHEN and CDR2 SYDVKM. This CDR3 contains 14 residues. Trimming left V 6 bases short and J 0 bases short, with 12 bases between.

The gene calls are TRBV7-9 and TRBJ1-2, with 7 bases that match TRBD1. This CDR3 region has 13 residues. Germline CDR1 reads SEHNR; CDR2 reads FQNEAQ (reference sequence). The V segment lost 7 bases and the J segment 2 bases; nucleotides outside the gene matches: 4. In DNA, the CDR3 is TGTGCCAGCACCCTACAGGGGAACTATGGCTACACCTTC. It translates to CASTLQGNYGYTF.

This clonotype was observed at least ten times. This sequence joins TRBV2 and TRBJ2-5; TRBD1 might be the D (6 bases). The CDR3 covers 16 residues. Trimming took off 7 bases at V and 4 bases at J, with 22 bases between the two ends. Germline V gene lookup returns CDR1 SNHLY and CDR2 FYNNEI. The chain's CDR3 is CASTLSHGRDIETQYF. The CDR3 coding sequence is TGTGCCAGCACTCTCTCCCACGGACGGGACATAGAGACCCAGTACTTC.

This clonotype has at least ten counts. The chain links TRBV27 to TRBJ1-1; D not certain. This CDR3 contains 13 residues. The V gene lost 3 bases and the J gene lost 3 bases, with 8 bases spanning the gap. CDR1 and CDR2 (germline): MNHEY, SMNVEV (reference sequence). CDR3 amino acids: CASSFGAHTEAFF. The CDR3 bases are TGTGCCAGCAGTTTTGGAGCACACACTGAAGCTTTCTTT.

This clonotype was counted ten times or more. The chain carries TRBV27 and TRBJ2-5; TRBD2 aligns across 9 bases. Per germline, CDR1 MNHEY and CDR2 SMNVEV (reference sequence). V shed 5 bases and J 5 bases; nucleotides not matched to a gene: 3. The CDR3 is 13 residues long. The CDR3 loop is CASSLSGSETQYF. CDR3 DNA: TGTGCCAGCAGTCTTAGCGGGAGCGAGACCCAGTACTTC.

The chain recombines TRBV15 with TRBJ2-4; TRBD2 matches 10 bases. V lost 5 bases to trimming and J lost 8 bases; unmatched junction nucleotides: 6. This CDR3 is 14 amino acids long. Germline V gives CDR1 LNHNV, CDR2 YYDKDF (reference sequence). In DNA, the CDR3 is TGTGCCACCAGCGTCCGAGCGGGAGGGGACATTCAGTACTTC. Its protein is CATSVRAGGDIQYF.

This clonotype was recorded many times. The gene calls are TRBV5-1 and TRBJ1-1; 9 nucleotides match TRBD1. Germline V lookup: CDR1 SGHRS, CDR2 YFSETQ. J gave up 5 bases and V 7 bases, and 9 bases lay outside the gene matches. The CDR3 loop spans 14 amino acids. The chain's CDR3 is CASFPGQGATEAFF. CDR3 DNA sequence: TGCGCCAGCTTCCCGGGACAGGGAGCAACTGAAGCTTTCTTT. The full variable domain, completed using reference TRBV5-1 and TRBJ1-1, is KAGVTQTPRYLIKTRGQQVTLSCSPISGHRSVSWYQQTPGQGLQFLFEYFSETQRNKGNFPGRFSGRQFSNSRSEMNVSTLELGDSALYLCASFPGQGATEAFFGQGTRLTVV.

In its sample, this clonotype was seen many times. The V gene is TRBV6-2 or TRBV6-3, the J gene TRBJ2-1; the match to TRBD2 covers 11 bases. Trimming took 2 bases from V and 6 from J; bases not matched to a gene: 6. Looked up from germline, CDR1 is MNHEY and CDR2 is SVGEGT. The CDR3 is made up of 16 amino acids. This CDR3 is CASSYASSGRTNEQFF. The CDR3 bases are TGTGCCAGCAGTTACGCCTCTAGCGGGAGGACCAATGAGCAGTTCTTC.

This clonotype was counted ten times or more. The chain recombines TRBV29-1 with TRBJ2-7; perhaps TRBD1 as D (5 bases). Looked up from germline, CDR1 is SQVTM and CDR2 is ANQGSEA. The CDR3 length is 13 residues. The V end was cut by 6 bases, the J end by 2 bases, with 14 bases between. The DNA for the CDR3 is TGCAGCGTGGACATGGGGAACACCTACGAGCAGTACTTC. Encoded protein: CSVDMGNTYEQYF.

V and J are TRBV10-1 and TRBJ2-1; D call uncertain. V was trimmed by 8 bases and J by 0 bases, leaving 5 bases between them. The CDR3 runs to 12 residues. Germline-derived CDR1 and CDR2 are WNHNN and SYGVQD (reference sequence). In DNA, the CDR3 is TGCGCCAGCCCCCGCTCCTACAATGAGCAGTTCTTC. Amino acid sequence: CASPRSYNEQFF.

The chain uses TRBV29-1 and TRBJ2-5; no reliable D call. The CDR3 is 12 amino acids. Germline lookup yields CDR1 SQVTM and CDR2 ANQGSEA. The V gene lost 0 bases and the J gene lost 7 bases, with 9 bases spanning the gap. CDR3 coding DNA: TGCAGCGTTGAAGAGCCCGGCGGGACCCAGTACTTC. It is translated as CSVEEPGGTQYF.

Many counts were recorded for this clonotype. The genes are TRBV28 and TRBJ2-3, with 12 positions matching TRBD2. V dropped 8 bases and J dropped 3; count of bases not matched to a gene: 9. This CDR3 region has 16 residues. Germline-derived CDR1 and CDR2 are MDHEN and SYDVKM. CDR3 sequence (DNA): TGTGCCAGCGCTTTCAAGACTAGCGGGAGAACAGATACGCAGTATTTT. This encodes CASAFKTSGRTDTQYF.

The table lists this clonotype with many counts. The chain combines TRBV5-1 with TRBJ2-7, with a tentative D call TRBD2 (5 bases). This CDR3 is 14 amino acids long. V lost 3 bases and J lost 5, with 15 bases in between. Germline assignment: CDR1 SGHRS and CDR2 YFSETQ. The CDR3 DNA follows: TGCGCCAGCAGCTCAAACGGGGAACCAGACGAGCAGTACTTC. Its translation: CASSSNGEPDEQYF.

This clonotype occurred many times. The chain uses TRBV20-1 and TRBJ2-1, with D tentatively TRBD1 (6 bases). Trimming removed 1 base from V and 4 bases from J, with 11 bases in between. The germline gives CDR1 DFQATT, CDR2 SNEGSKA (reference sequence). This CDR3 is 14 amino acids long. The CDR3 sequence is CSARVGGRYNEQFF. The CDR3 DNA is TGCAGTGCTAGAGTAGGGGGAAGGTACAATGAGCAGTTCTTC.

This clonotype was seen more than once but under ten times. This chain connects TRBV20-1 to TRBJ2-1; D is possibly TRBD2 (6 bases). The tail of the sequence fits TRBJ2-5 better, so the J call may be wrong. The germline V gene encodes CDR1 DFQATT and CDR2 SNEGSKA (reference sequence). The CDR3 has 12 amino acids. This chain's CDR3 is CSAWDFQETQYF. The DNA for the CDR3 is TGCAGTGCCTGGGACTTCCAAGAGACCCAGTACTTC.

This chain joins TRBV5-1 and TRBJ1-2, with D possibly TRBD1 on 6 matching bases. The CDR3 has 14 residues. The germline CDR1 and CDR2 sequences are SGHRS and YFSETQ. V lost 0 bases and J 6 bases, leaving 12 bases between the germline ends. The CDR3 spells CASSLDRGANGYTF. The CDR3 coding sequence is TGCGCCAGCAGCTTGGATCGGGGGGCGAATGGCTACACCTTC.

In DNA, the CDR3 is TGCGCCAGCAGCCAAGTATCGGGGGCGCAATATGGCTACACCTTC. Amino acids: CASSQVSGAQYGYTF. This rearrangement joins TRBV4-1 to TRBJ1-2; D is possibly TRBD1 (6 bases). Germline V gene lookup returns CDR1 MGHRA and CDR2 YSYEKL. The CDR3 totals 15 residues. V dropped 1 base and J dropped 5 bases, with 14 bases sitting between them.

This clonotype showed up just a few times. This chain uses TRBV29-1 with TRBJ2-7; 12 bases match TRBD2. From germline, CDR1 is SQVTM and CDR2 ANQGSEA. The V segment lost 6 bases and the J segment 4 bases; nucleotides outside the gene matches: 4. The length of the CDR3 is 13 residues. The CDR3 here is CSVGTSGPYEQYF. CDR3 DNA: TGCAGCGTGGGGACTAGCGGGCCGTACGAGCAGTACTTC.